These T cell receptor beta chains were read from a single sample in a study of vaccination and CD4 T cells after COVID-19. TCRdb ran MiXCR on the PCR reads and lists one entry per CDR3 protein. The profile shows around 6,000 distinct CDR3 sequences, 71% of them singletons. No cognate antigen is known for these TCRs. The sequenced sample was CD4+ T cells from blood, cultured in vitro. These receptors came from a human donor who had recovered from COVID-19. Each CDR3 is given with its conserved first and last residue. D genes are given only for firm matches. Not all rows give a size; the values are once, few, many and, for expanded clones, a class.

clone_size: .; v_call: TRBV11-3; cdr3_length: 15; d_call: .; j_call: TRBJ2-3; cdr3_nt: TGTGCCAGCAGCTCCCGAGGGGGTAGTGCAGATACGCAGTATTTT; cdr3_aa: CASSSRGGSADTQYF
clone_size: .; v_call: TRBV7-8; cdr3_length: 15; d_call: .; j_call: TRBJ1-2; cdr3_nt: TGTGCCAGCAGGCTGCTAGACAGGTCCGTTTATGGCTACACCTTC; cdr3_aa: CASRLLDRSVYGYTF
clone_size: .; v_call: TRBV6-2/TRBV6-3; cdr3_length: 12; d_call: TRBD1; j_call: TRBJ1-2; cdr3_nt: TGTGCCAGCAGCTCCGGACAGGCCGGCTACACCTTC; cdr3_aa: CASSSGQAGYTF
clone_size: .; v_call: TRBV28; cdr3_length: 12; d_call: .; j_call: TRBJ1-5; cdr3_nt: TGTGCCAGCAGGGGCGGCAATCAGCCCCAGCATTTT; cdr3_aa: CASRGGNQPQHF
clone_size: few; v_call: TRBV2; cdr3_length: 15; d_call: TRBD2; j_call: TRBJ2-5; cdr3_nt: TGTGCCAGCAGTGATGAGCGGGGGGCCGGAGAGACCCAGTACTTC; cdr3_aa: CASSDERGAGETQYF
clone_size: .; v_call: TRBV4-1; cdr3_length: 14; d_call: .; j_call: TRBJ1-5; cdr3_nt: TGCGCCAGCAGCCAAGTAGGAAGCAATCAGCCCCAGCATTTT; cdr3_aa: CASSQVGSNQPQHF
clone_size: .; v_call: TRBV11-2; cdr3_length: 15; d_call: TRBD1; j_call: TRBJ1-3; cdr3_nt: TGTGCCAGCAGACCCTATGACAGGGAAGGAAACACCATATATTTT; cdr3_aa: CASRPYDREGNTIYF
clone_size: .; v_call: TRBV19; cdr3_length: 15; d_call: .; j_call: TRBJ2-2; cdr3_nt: TGTGCCAGTAGTATAATGGGGGGAGTCACCGGGGAGCTGTTTTTT; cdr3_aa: CASSIMGGVTGELFF
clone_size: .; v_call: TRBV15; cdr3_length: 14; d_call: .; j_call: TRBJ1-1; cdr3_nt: TGTGCCACCAGCAGAGGGGGGGGGGCCACTGAAGCTTTCTTT; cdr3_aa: CATSRGGGATEAFF
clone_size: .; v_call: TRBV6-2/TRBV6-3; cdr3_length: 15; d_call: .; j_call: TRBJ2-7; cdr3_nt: TGTGCCAGCAGTTACGGTTCCCTACGGGGCTACGAGCAGTACTTC; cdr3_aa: CASSYGSLRGYEQYF
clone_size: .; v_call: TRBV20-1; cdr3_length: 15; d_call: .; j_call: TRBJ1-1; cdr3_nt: TGCAGTGCTAGGGAATGGGGGGGACAGAACACTGAAGCTTTCTTT; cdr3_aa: CSAREWGGQNTEAFF
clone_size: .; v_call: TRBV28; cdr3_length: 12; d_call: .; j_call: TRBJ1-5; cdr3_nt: TGTGCCAGCAGCTCCCAGGGGCAGCCCCAGCATTTT; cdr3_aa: CASSSQGQPQHF
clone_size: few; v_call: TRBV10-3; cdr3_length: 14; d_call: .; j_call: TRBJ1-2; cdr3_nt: TGTGCCATCAGTTCAGACGCAACTAACTATGGCTACACCTTC; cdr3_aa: CAISSDATNYGYTF
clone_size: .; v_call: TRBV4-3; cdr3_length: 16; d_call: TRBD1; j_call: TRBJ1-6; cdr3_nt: TGCGCCAGCAGCCAAGCGGACAGGGCGCCTAATTCACCCCTCCACTTT; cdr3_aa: CASSQADRAPNSPLHF
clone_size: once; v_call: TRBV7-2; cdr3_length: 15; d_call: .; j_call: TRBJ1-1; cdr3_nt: TGTGCCAGCAGCTCGGCCCGGGGGCAGAACACTGAAGCTTTCTTT; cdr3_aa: CASSSARGQNTEAFF
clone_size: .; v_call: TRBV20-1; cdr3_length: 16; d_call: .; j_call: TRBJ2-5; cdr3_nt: TGCAGTGCCCAGGGACTCGGTGGATTGGACCAAGAGACCCAGTACTTC; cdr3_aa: CSAQGLGGLDQETQYF
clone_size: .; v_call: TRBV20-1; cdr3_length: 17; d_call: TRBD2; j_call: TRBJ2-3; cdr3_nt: TGCAGTGCTAGCAGGCTAGGAGGGCTAGCGGGAGGAGATACGCAGTATTTT; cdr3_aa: CSASRLGGLAGGDTQYF
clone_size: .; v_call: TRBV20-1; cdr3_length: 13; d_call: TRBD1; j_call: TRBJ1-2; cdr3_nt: TGCAGTGCTACCTGGGGACAGAACTATGGCTACACCTTC; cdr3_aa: CSATWGQNYGYTF
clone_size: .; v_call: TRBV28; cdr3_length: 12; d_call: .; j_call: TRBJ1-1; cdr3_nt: TGTGCCAGCAGCCGGTCTTTCACTGAAGCTTTCTTT; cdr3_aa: CASSRSFTEAFF
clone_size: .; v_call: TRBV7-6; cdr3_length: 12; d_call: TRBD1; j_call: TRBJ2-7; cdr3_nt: TGTGCCAGCAGCCCTGACAGGGTCGAGCAGTACTTC; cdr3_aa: CASSPDRVEQYF
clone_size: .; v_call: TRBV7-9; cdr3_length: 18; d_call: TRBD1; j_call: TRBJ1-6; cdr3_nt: TGTGCCAGCAGCTTACCGAAGTTGGGACAGGGGTATAATTCACCCCTCCACTTT; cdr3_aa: CASSLPKLGQGYNSPLHF
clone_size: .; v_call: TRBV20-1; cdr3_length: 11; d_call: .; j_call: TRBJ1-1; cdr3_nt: TGCAGTGTACAGACGAACACTGAAGCTTTCTTT; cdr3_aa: CSVQTNTEAFF
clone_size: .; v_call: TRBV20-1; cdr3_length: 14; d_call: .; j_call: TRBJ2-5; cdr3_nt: TGCAGTGCTAGGGTCCCAGGGCTAAGGGAGACCCAGTACTTC; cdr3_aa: CSARVPGLRETQYF
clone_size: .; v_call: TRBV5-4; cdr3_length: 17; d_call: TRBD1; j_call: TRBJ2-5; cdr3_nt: TGTGCCAGCAGCCCTGGACCGTGGACAGGGGGCATTGAGACCCAGTACTTC; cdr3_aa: CASSPGPWTGGIETQYF
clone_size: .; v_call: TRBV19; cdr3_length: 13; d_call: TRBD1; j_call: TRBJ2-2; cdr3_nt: TGTGCCAGTAGTGTACAGGGGTCCGGGGAGCTGTTTTTT; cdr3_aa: CASSVQGSGELFF
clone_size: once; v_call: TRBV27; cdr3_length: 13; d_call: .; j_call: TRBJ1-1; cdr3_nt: TGTGCCAGCAGTTTTGATGCGAACACTGAAGCTTTCTTT; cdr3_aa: CASSFDANTEAFF
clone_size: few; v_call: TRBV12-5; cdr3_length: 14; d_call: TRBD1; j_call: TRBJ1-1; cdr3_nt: TGTGCTAGTGGCCGGGACAGGTCGAACACTGAAGCTTTCTTT; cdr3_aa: CASGRDRSNTEAFF
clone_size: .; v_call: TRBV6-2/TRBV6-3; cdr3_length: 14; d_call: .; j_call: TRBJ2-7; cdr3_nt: TGTGCCAGCAGGAAACAGGGAGCGTCGTACGAGCAGTACTTC; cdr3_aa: CASRKQGASYEQYF
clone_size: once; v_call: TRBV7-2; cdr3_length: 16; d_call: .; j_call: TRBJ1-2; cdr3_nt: TGTGCCAGCAGCTTAGGTGGACAAGAAGAGAACTATGGCTACACCTTC; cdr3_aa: CASSLGGQEENYGYTF
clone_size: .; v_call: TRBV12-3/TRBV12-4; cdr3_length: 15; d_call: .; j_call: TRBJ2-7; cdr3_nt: TGTGCCAGCAGTTCACTCACCGGGACTCTCTACGAGCAGTACTTC; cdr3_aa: CASSSLTGTLYEQYF
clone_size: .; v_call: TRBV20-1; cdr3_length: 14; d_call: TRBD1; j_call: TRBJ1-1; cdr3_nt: TGCAGTGCTGGTGGACAGGCCGGGGGGACTGAAGCTTTCTTT; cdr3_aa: CSAGGQAGGTEAFF
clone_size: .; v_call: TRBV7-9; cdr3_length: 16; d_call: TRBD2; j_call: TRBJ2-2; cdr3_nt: TGTGCCAGCTCTACTAGCGGGAGGGGGAACACCGGGGAGCTGTTTTTT; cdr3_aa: CASSTSGRGNTGELFF
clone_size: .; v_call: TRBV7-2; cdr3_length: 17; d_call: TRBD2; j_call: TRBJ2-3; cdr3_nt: TGTGCCAGCAGCTTTAGACTAGCGGGGGGGAGCACAGATACGCAGTATTTT; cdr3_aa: CASSFRLAGGSTDTQYF
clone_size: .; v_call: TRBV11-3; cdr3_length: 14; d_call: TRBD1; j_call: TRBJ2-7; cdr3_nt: TGTGCCAGCAGCTTGGGGGGGACAGGGAGCGAGCAGTACTTC; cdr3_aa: CASSLGGTGSEQYF
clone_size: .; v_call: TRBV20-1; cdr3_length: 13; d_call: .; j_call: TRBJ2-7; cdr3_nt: TGCAGTGCTAGAGTTGTGGACGTTAGCGGGCAGTACTTC; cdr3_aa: CSARVVDVSGQYF
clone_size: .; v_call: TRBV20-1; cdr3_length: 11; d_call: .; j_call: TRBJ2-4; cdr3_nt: TGCAGTGCGGGGGACTTGGGCATTCAGTACTTC; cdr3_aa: CSAGDLGIQYF
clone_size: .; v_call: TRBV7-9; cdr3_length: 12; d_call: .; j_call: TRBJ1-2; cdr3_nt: TGTGCCAGCAGCTCCCAGGCCTATGGCTACACCTTC; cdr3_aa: CASSSQAYGYTF
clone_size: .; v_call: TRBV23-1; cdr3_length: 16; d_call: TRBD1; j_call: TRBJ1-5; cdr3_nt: TGCGCCAGCAGTCGGGACAGCCATTACCGCAATCAGCCCCAGCATTTT; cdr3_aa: CASSRDSHYRNQPQHF
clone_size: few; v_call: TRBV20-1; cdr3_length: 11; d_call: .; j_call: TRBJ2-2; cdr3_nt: TGCAGTGCTAGTGGTTCCGGGGAGCTGTTTTTT; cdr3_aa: CSASGSGELFF
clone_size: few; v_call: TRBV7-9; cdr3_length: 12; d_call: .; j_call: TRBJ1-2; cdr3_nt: TGTGCCAGCAGCTTCGGCAGGGAAGGCTACACCTTC; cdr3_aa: CASSFGREGYTF
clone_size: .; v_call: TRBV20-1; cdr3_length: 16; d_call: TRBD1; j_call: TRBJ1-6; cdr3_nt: TGCAGTGCCAGCAAGCCAGGGACAGGGGACAATTCACCCCTCCACTTT; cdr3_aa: CSASKPGTGDNSPLHF
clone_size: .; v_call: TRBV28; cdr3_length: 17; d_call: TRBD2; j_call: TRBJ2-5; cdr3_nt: TGTGCCAGCAGTTCCGTTCTCAGCGGGAGGACTCAAGAGACCCAGTACTTC; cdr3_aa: CASSSVLSGRTQETQYF